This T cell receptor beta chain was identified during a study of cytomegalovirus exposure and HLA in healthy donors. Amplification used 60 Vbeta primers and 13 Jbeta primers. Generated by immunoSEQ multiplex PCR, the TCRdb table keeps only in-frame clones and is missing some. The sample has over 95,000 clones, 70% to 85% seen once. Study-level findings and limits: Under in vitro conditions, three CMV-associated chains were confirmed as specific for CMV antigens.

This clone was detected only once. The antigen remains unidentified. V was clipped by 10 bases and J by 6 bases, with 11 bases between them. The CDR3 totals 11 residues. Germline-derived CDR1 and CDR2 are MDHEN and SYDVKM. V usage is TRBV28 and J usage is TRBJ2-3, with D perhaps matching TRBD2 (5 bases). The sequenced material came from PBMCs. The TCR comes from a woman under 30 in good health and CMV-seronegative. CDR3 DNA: TGTGCCACCGGGCGGGCCGATACGCAGTATTTT. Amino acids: CATGRADTQYF.